This TCR beta chain was identified during a study of CD4 T cells in relation to SARS-CoV-2 and coronaviruses (dated by TCRdb to the early 2020s). Some background on the complete study: The ViraFEST assay cultured PBMCs with antigen for roughly 10 days, then sequenced TCR beta CDR3s to find antigen-specific clonal expansions. Memory CD4+ T cell crossreactivity between SARS-CoV-2 and common cold coronavirus spike proteins was assessed at the TCR clonotype level in the study. The full convalescent cohort of approximately 13 patients had a median age of around 39 years, ranging from roughly 21 to 72 years. The Adaptive Biotechnologies TCR-sequencing kit was used to sequence samples from a few pre-COVID donors and the naive versus memory experiments, while other data came from Illumina-based sequencing. The roughly twelve convalescent patients included 8 males and 4 females; two subjects were Hispanic. HLA restriction was mapped for shared crossreactive spike epitopes using patient-derived lymphoblastoid cell lines. For other donors in the study, expansion assays were sequenced with a different, Illumina-based TCR-beta assay.

Broad study findings and their caveats: Compared with monoreactive clones, crossreactive clones had significantly weaker SARS-CoV-2-driven expansion, a result consistent with antigenic imprinting. In about 60% of donors, memory CD4+ clonotypes turned up that crossrecognized SARS-CoV-2 and at least one common cold coronavirus spike. Naive versus memory sequencing indicated the assay detects memory recall responses rather than primary responses primed during culture. Pre-pandemic and post-infection samples were not both contributed by any donor, so tracing of the source of pre-existing responses was limited. The study was constrained by small numbers of patients and of tested TCRs. Crossreactivity analysis centred on spike protein, so crossreactivity against other viral proteins was not assessed.

To separate naive from memory CD4+ T cells, cryopreserved PBMCs first underwent CD4 enrichment and then EasySep naive CD4+ T cell enrichment. For 9 to 10 days, 80,000 to 100,000 sorted naive or memory CD4+ T cells were cultured together with CEF peptides and T cell-depleted PBMCs at a 1:1 ratio. In general, triplicate replicate wells were used for every peptide culture condition. Ficoll-Paque PLUS gradient centrifugation was used to isolate PBMCs from leukapheresis product or whole blood. PBMCs were either cryopreserved at -140°C or used fresh in the expansion assay. The QIAamp Micro DNA Kit was used to extract genomic DNA from the CD4+ T cells. This clone was seen a few times. This clone's antigen is unknown. No base quality information exists; no much larger clone differs at one position. DNA from CEF-cultured naive and memory CD4+ T cells underwent immunoSEQ TCR-beta sequencing at survey level. The source study handled its data this way. During preprocessing, nonproductive sequences were removed, as were CDR3s that did not start with C, did not end with F or W, or were shorter than 7 amino acids. Antigen-specific clonotypes were called with the MANAFEST web app, based on expansion relative to reference and other culture wells. To be counted as positive, a clone had to show significant expansion compared with the reference culture, at an FDR below 0.05, in 2 of 3 replicate wells. To be called positive, a clone also had to show significant expansion compared with every other tandem well and an odds ratio greater than 5. Cultured and uncultured naive and memory CD4+ repertoires were searched for previously identified spike- and CEF-reactive CDR3s. CDR3 homology was measured as pairwise Levenshtein distance, computed with the stringdist R package after trimming three terminal residues from each end. The immuneACCESS repertoire file appears here via TCRdb, limited to in-frame rearrangements. These files lack a portion of the clones; in checked studies, under half of the deficit traces to unresolved V genes, and the cause of the others is not known. The DNA gave D and trimming, while V, J and clone size come from that table. The sample table holds about 34,000 clones, of which about three quarters were seen once. The ten largest clones represent 3.4% of the sample.

Spanning cysteine to phenylalanine, the CDR3 consists of 16 amino acids. The retained sequence is limited to the CDR3, 48 bases, with the frame set at the first base. Sequenced input: memory CD4+ T cells from PBMCs, cultured in vitro. The meaning of the sample's cell subset or site label: memory (non-naive) CD4+ T cells. The clonotype comes from an adult with COVID-19. The V and J segments used are TRBV21-1 and TRBJ2-7; TRBD2 is taken as the D call from the table, unchecked against the DNA. TRBV21-1 is assigned pseudogene status. The DNA sequence is as follows: TGTGCCAGCAGCAAAGTAGAGACTAGGAAGTCCTACGAGCAGTACTTC. Its coded protein is CASSKVETRKSYEQYF.